The 27 T cell receptor beta chains presented below share a single source sample, sequenced in a study of CD8 T cells in ankylosing spondylitis. From the 5' RACE reads, TCRdb called clonotypes with MiXCR, one entry per CDR3 protein. Here the sample spans 200,000 to 250,000 distinct CDR3 sequences, 9.5% to 12% being singletons. Sequenced input: blood, either unsorted or a sorted T cell fraction (not recorded which). All receptors derive from a male donor with ankylosing spondylitis or in good health (not recorded which).

The sample holds a few counts of this clonotype. The chain couples TRBV4-1 to TRBJ2-7, with 11 bases fitting TRBD1. The V segment lost 3 bases and the J segment 7 bases; nucleotides outside the gene matches: 11. Looked up from germline, CDR1 is MGHRA and CDR2 is YSYEKL. This CDR3 is built from 16 residues. The CDR3 here is CASSQIAGQGAGEQYF. In DNA form, the CDR3 reads TGCGCCAGCAGCCAGATAGCCGGACAGGGGGCTGGTGAGCAGTACTTC.

This clonotype was seen many times. V gene TRBV12-3 or TRBV12-4 combines with J gene TRBJ2-7; D possibly uses TRBD1 or TRBD2 (5 bases each). Trimming left V 1 base short and J 5 bases short, with 15 bases between. The CDR3 contains 15 residues. The chain's CDR3 is CASSLVGETPDEQYF. Here the CDR3 DNA reads TGTGCCAGCAGTTTAGTAGGGGAGACCCCGGACGAGCAGTACTTC.

This clonotype appeared a few times. J is TRBJ2-3 and V is TRBV24-1; possibly TRBD2 for D (5 bases). V dropped 4 bases and J dropped 4 bases, with 23 bases sitting between them. Germline CDR1 reads KGHDR; CDR2 reads SFDVKD. The CDR3 has 18 residues. The CDR3: CATSDPNGEGGLSDTQYF. The CDR3 region has the DNA TGTGCCACCAGTGACCCTAACGGGGAAGGCGGTTTATCAGATACGCAGTATTTT.

There are a few counts of this clonotype. The V call is TRBV7-6, the J call TRBJ2-7, with D maybe TRBD1 (7 bases). The germline V gene encodes CDR1 SGHVS and CDR2 FNYEAQ. Between the trimmed V and J ends, which lost 5 bases and 6 bases, there was a span of 20 bases. CDR3 size: 15 residues. The CDR3 loop reads CASSQGDLASREQYF. CDR3 nucleotides: TGTGCCAGCAGCCAGGGGGACTTAGCCTCCCGCGAGCAGTACTTC.

Only a few counts were recorded for this clonotype. V is TRBV11-2 and J is TRBJ2-7; the match to TRBD2 covers 8 bases. Germline loops: CDR1 SGHAT, CDR2 FQNNGV. V dropped 5 bases and J dropped 0; count of bases not matched to a gene: 21. The CDR3 covers 20 residues. The CDR3 protein is CASSPEPGLGIFLNSYEQYF. The CDR3, as DNA: TGTGCCAGCAGCCCCGAGCCGGGACTAGGCATCTTCCTCAACTCCTACGAGCAGTACTTC. Complete variable domain (other parts from reference TRBV11-2 and TRBJ2-7): EAGVAQSPRYKIIEKRQSVAFWCNPISGHATLYWYQQILGQGPKLLIQFQNNGVVDDSQLPKDRFSAERLKGVDSTLKIQPAKLEDSAVYLCASSPEPGLGIFLNSYEQYFGPGTRLTVT.

This clonotype was found many times. The genes are TRBV20-1 and TRBJ2-1, with D maybe TRBD2 (6 bases). Germline assignment: CDR1 DFQATT and CDR2 SNEGSKA (reference sequence). Trimming cost V 3 bases and J 2 bases, with 11 bases left between them. The length of the CDR3 is 14 residues. In DNA form, the CDR3 reads TGCAGTGCTAGTTCGAGGACTACCTACAATGAGCAGTTCTTC. It translates to CSASSRTTYNEQFF.

This clonotype was recorded many times. The V gene is TRBV20-1, the J gene TRBJ2-5; D remains ambiguous. CDR3 length: 11 residues. Germline assignment: CDR1 DFQATT and CDR2 SNEGSKA (reference sequence). Deletions cut 0 bases from V and 7 bases from J, with 6 bases between. The CDR3 spells CSARDLGTQYF. The CDR3 bases are TGCAGTGCTAGAGATTTGGGGACCCAGTACTTC.

Many counts were recorded for this clonotype. The chain uses TRBV5-1 and TRBJ1-2, with D unresolved. The CDR3 has 16 residues. The germline CDR1 and CDR2 sequences are SGHRS and YFSETQ. Deletions cut 3 bases from V and 6 bases from J, with 21 bases between. The CDR3 spells CASSWGVQLRANGYTF. The CDR3 region has the DNA TGCGCCAGCAGCTGGGGTGTTCAATTGAGGGCGAATGGCTACACCTTC.

Here the CDR3 DNA reads TGTGCCAGCAGTAGTACTAGCGGGGGGAACGAGCAGTACTTC. Protein sequence: CASSSTSGGNEQYF. The chain uses TRBV6-2 or TRBV6-3 and TRBJ2-7; TRBD2 matches 12 bases. Germline-derived CDR1 and CDR2 are MNHEY and SVGEGT. The CDR3 covers 14 residues. V was pared by 5 bases and J by 5 bases, with 4 bases of the junction left unmatched.

This clonotype was seen a few times. The chain links TRBV5-1 to TRBJ2-1; D is ambiguous. Germline V gene sequence: CDR1 SGHRS, CDR2 YFSETQ. Trimming removed 5 bases at V and 2 bases at J, with 14 bases between. This CDR3 is 15 amino acids long. The CDR3 DNA reads as TGCGCCAGCAGACAAGACACCGTCACCTACAATGAGCAGTTCTTC. It yields the protein CASRQDTVTYNEQFF.

This clonotype has a handful of counts. This rearrangement joins TRBV20-1 to TRBJ2-7; D might be TRBD2 (6 bases). The CDR3 runs to 13 residues. Germline loops: CDR1 DFQATT, CDR2 SNEGSKA (reference sequence). V lost 6 bases to trimming and J lost 6 bases, with 18 bases between them. The CDR3 spells CSASSALWGEQYF. The CDR3 bases are TGCAGTGCCTCTAGCGCCCTCTGGGGCGAGCAGTACTTC.

This clonotype has ten or more counts. The rearrangement links TRBV5-6 to TRBJ2-7, with D perhaps given as TRBD1 or TRBD2 (5 bases each). Germline CDR1 SGHDT, CDR2 YYEEEE. V dropped 4 bases and J dropped 3 bases, with 20 bases sitting between them. The CDR3 consists of 16 residues. This CDR3 reads CASSGREGRQYYEQYF. CDR3 in DNA: TGTGCCAGCAGCGGTCGTGAGGGACGCCAATACTACGAGCAGTACTTC.

The CDR3 DNA follows: TGTGCCAGCAGCCACAGGGACCAGACCTATGGCTACACCTTC. It encodes CASSHRDQTYGYTF. The rearrangement uses TRBV7-8 and TRBJ1-2, with TRBD1 as a possible D gene (6 bases). V was pared by 5 bases and J by 4 bases, with 14 bases between. This CDR3 contains 14 residues. Germline CDR1 SGHVS, CDR2 FQNEAQ.

At least ten counts were recorded for this clonotype. The chain carries TRBV20-1 and TRBJ2-7, with TRBD1 matching 10 bases. The CDR3 is made up of 13 amino acids. Germline V gene lookup returns CDR1 DFQATT and CDR2 SNEGSKA (reference sequence). V shed 6 bases, J shed 3 bases, and the junction held 5 bases outside the gene matches. The CDR3 nucleotides read TGCAGTGCCCCTCGGACAGGGGGCTACGAGCAGTACTTC. Translating it yields CSAPRTGGYEQYF.

Many counts were recorded for this clonotype. The chain is built from TRBV20-1 and TRBJ2-1, with 9 bases lining up with TRBD2. V lost 0 bases, J lost 4 bases, and 1 base stayed unmatched. Germline V gene sequence: CDR1 DFQATT, CDR2 SNEGSKA (reference sequence). This CDR3 contains 14 residues. CDR3 sequence reads: CSARELAGYNEQFF. The CDR3 DNA follows: TGCAGTGCTAGAGAGCTAGCGGGATACAATGAGCAGTTCTTC.

Many counts were recorded for this clonotype. V is TRBV5-1 and J is TRBJ2-2; 8 bases align to TRBD1. Losses at the gene ends were 4 bases for V and 1 base for J; bases not matched to a gene: 3. CDR1 is SGHRS and CDR2 is YFSETQ in the germline V gene. This CDR3 is 15 amino acids long. In DNA, the CDR3 is TGCGCCAGCAGCCTGGACAGGGTGAACACCGGGGAGCTGTTTTTT. Translating gives CASSLDRVNTGELFF.

This clonotype appeared many times. The chain links TRBV5-5 to TRBJ2-7, with TRBD2 matching over 7 bases. Germline CDR1 reads SGHKS; CDR2 reads YYEKEE (reference sequence). V lost 4 bases, J lost 1 base, and 5 bases stayed unmatched. The CDR3 contains 14 residues. CDR3 sequence: CASSPWGGSYEQYF. For the CDR3, the DNA is TGTGCCAGCAGCCCCTGGGGGGGGTCCTACGAGCAGTACTTC.

The J gene is TRBJ2-4, the V gene TRBV12-3 or TRBV12-4; the D gene is possibly TRBD2 (6 bases). With 6 bases removed from V and 0 bases from J, the gap between germline ends came to 9 bases. This CDR3 comprises 14 residues. CDR3 in DNA: TGTGCCAGCAGCGGAGGGGTAGCCAAAAACATTCAGTACTTC. This translates into CASSGGVAKNIQYF.

This clonotype has at least ten counts. V gene TRBV20-1 combines with J gene TRBJ1-1; D is uncertain. Germline CDR1 reads DFQATT; CDR2 reads SNEGSKA (reference sequence). The V end was cut by 4 bases, the J end by 1 base, with 16 bases between. The CDR3 runs to 15 residues. The CDR3: CSATDGPAWNTEAFF. DNA of the CDR3: TGCAGTGCTACCGACGGGCCAGCCTGGAACACTGAAGCTTTCTTT.

This chain links TRBV29-1 with TRBJ2-5, with 12 positions matching TRBD2. CDR3 length: 14 residues. CDR1 and CDR2 (germline): SQVTM, ANQGSEA. V gave up 6 bases and J gave up 2 bases; unmatched junction bases: 4. The CDR3 nucleotides read TGCAGCGTGCCGACTAGCGGGAGTCAAGAGACCCAGTACTTC. It codes for CSVPTSGSQETQYF.

This clonotype was counted only a few times. In DNA form, the CDR3 reads TGTGCCAGCGGTAGCGGGAGTACTGGATACGAGCAGTACTTC. It yields the protein CASGSGSTGYEQYF. The rearrangement uses TRBV12-3 or TRBV12-4 and TRBJ2-7; TRBD2 matches 9 bases. This CDR3 spans 14 amino acids. Trimming cost V 8 bases and J 4 bases; bases outside gene matches: 9.

This clonotype was counted ten times or more. The J gene is TRBJ2-1, the V gene TRBV20-1; 13 bases fit TRBD2. V dropped 5 bases and J dropped 5; count of bases not matched to a gene: 9. CDR1 DFQATT and CDR2 SNEGSKA come from the germline V gene (reference sequence). The CDR3 is made up of 16 amino acids. In DNA, the CDR3 is TGCAGTGCTGTAACCGGACTAGCGGGGGCACACAATGAGCAGTTCTTC. Protein: CSAVTGLAGAHNEQFF.

The sample holds many counts of this clonotype. V is TRBV3-1 and J is TRBJ2-7, with unresolved D. Germline CDR1 and CDR2: LGHDT and YNNKEL (reference sequence). V shed 4 bases and J shed 3 bases, with 4 bases lying between them. The CDR3 covers 11 residues. This chain's CDR3 is CASSRLYEQYF. The CDR3, as DNA: TGTGCCAGCAGCCGACTCTACGAGCAGTACTTC.

This clonotype was recorded a few times. The J gene is TRBJ2-3, the V gene TRBV7-2; 10 bases are a match to TRBD1. Germline CDR1 SGHTA, CDR2 FQGNSA. The length of the CDR3 is 15 residues. Losses at the gene ends were 6 bases for V and 5 bases for J; bases not matched to a gene: 8. DNA for the CDR3: TGTGCCAGCAGGGCTTGGGGACAGGGGCTAGATACGCAGTATTTT. It specifies CASRAWGQGLDTQYF.

J is TRBJ1-1 and V is TRBV11-2, with D uncertain. V lost 0 bases and J lost 11, with 16 bases in between. Germline loops: CDR1 SGHAT, CDR2 FQNNGV. This CDR3 region has 14 residues. The CDR3 region is CASSLDSEGLMAFF. CDR3 DNA sequence: TGTGCCAGCAGCTTAGACTCGGAGGGTCTTATGGCTTTCTTT.

Comments on this clonotype: This may arise from a read error, as a much more abundant clone is one base away. The CDR3 does not close with the conserved phenylalanine or tryptophan, likely indicating a read error. This chain links TRBV5-1 with TRBJ1-2; D is uncertain. The germline V gene encodes CDR1 SGHRS and CDR2 YFSETQ. V lost 0 bases and J lost 4, with 7 bases in between. This CDR3 comprises 13 residues. The CDR3 spells CASSLGSGYGYTI. DNA of the CDR3: TGCGCCAGCAGCTTGGGCTCCGGCTATGGCTACACCATC.

This clonotype was recorded at least ten times. The chain joins TRBV20-1 to TRBJ1-1; D not resolved. This CDR3 is built from 12 residues. V dropped 3 bases and J dropped 0 bases, with 5 bases sitting between them. CDR1 is DFQATT, CDR2 SNEGSKA, per germline (reference sequence). For the CDR3, the DNA is TGCAGTGCTAGCCCTATGAACACTGAAGCTTTCTTT. It specifies CSASPMNTEAFF.